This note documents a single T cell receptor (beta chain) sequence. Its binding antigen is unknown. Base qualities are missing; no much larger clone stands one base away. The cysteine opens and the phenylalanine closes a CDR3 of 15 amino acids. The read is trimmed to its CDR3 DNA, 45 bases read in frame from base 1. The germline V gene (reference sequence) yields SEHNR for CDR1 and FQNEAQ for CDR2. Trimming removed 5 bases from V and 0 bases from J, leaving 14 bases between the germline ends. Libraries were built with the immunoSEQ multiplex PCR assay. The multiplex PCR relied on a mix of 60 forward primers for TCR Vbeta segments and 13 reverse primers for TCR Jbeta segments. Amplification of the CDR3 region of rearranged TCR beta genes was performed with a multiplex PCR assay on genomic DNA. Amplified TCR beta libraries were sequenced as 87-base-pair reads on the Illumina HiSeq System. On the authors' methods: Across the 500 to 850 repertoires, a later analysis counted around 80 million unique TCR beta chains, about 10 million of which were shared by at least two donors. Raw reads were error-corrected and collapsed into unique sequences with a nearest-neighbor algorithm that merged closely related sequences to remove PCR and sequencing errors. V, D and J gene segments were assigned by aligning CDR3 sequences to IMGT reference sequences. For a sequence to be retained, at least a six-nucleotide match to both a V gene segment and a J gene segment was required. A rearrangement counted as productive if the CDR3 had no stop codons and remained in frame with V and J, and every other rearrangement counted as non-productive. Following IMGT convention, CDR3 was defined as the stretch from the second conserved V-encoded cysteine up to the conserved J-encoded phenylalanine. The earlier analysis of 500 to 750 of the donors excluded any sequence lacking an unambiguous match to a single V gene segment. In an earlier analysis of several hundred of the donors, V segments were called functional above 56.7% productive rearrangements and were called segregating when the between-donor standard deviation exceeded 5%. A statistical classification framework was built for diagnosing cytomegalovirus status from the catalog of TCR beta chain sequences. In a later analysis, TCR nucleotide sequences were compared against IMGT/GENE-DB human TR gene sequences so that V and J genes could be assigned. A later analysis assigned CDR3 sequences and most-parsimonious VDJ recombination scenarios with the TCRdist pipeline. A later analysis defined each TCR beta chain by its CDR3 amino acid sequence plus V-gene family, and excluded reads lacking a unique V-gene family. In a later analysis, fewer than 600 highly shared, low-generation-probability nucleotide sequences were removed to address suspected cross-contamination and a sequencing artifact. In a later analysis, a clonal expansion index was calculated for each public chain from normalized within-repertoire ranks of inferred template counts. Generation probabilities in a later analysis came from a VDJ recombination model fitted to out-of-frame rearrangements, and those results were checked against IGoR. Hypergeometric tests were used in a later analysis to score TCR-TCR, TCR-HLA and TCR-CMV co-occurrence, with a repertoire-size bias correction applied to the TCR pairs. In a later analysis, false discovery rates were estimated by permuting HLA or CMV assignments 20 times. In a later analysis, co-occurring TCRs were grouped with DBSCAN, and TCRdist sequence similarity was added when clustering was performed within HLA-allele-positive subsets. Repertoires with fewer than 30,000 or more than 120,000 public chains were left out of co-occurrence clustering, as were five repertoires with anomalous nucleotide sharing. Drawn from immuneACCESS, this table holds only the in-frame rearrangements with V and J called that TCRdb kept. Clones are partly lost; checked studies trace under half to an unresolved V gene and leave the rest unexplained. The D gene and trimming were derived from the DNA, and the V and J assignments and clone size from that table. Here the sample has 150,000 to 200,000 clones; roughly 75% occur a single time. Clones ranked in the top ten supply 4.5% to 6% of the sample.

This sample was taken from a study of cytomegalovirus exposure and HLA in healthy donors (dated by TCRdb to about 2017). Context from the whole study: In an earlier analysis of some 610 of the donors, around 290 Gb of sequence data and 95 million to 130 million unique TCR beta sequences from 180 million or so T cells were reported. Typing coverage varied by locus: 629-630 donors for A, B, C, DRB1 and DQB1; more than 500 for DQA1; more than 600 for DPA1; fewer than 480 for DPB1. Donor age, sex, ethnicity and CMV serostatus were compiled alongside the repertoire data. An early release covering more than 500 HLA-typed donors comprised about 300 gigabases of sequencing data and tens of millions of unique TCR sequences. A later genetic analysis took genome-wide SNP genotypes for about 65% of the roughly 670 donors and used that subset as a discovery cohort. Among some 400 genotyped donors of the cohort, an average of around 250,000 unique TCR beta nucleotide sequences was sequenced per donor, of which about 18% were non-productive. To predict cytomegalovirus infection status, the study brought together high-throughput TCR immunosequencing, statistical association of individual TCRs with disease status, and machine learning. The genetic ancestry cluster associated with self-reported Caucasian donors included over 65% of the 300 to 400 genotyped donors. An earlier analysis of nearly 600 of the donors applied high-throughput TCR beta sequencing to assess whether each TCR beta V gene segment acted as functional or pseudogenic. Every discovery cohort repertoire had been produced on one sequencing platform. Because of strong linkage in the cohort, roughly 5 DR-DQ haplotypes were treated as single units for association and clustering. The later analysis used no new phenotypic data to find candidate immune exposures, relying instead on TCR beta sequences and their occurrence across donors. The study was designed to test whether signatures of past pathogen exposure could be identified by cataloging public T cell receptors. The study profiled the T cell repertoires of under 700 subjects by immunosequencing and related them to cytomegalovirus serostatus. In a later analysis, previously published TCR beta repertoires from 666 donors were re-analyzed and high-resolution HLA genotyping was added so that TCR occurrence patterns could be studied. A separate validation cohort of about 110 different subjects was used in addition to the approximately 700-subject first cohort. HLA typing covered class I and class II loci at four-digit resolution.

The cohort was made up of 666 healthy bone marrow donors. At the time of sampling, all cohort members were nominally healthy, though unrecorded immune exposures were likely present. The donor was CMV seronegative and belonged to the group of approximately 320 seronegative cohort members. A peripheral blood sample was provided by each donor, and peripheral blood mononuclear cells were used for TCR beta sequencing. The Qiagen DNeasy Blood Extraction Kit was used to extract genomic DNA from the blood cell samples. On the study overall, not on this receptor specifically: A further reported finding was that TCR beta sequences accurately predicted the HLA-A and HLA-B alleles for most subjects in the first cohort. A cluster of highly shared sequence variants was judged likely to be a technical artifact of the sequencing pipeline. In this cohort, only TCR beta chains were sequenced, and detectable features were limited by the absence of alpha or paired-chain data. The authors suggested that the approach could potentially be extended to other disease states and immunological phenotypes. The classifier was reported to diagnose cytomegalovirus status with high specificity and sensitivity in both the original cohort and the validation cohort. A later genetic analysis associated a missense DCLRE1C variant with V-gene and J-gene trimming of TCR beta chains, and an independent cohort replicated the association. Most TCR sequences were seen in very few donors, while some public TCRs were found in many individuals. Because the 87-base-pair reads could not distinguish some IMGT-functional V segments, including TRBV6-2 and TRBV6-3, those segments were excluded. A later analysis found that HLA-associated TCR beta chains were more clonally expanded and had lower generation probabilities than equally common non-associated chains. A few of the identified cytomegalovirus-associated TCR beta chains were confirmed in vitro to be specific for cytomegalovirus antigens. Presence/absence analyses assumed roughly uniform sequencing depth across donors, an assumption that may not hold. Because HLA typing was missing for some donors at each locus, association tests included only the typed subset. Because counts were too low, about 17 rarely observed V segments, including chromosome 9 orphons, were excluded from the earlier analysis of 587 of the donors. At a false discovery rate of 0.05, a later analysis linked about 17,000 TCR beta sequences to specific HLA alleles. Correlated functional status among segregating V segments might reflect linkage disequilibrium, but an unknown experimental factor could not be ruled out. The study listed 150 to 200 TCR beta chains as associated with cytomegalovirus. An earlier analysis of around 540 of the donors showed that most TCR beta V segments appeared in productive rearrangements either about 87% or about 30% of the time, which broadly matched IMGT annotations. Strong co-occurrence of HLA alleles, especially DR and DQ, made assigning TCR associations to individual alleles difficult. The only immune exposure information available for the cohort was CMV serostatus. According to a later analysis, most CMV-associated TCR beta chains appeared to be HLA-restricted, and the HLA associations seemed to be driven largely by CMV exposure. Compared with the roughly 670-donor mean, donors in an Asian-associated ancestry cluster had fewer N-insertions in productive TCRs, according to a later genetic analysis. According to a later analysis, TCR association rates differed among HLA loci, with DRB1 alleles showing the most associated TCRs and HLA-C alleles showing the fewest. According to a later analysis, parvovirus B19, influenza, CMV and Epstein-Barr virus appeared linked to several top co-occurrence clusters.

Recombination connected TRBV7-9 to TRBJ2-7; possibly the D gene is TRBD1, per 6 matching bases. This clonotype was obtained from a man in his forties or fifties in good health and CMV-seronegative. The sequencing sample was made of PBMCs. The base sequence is TGTGCCAGCAGCCCCGGGACATGGAGCTCCTACGAGCAGTACTTC. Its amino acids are CASSPGTWSSYEQYF.